This is a list of T cell receptor beta chains from one sample in a study of OX40 agonist ivuxolimab in advanced cancers. Sequencing used immunoSEQ multiplex PCR; TCRdb keeps in-frame clones, though not all of them. This table holds tens of thousands of clones, about 89% found once. Source: CD4+ or CD8+ T cells sorted from blood, taken in a trial of the OX40 agonist ivuxolimab. All receptors come from an adult with an advanced solid tumor such as melanoma, head and neck, liver or kidney cancer. Each CDR3 is given with its conserved first and last residue. The D gene is left open where the match is weak. Some rows mark clone size as missing; the rest say once, few, many or name a class of expanded clone.

-,TRBJ2-7,-,TRBV5-8,CASSFGGSYEQYF,TGTGCCAGCAGCTTCGGCGGCTCCTACGAGCAGTACTTC
TRBD1,TRBJ1-1,-,TRBV7-6,CASSTSRDRAETEAFF,TGTGCCAGCAGCACGTCCCGGGACAGGGCCGAGACTGAAGCTTTCTTT
-,TRBJ2-7,-,TRBV4-3,CASSPGNYEQYF,TGCGCCAGCAGCCCGGGAAACTACGAGCAGTACTTC
TRBD2,TRBJ2-1,-,TRBV19,CASSIDGTSGGASYNEQFF,TGTGCCAGTAGTATAGATGGGACTAGCGGGGGGGCCTCTTACAATGAGCAGTTCTTC
-,TRBJ1-2,-,TRBV25-1,CASSDPGEGTYGYTF,TGTGCCAGCAGTGATCCGGGGGAGGGAACCTATGGCTACACCTTC
-,TRBJ1-5,-,TRBV27,CASSLWGPGNQPQHF,TGTGCCAGCAGTTTGTGGGGACCAGGCAATCAGCCCCAGCATTTT
-,TRBJ1-1,once,TRBV27,CASRRGVATEAFF,TGTGCCAGCAGACGGGGGGTGGCCACTGAAGCTTTCTTT
-,TRBJ1-2,-,TRBV6-1,CAIQTHYGYTF,TGTGCCATCCAGACCCACTATGGCTACACCTTC
-,TRBJ1-1,-,TRBV27,CASSLGGMNTEAFF,TGTGCCAGCAGTTTGGGAGGGATGAACACTGAAGCTTTCTTT
TRBD1,TRBJ2-7,-,TRBV7-8,CASSSPDRGPYEQYF,TGTGCCAGCAGCTCCCCGGACAGGGGCCCCTACGAGCAGTACTTC
TRBD2,TRBJ2-1,-,TRBV7-2,CASSLATSGNEQFF,TGTGCCAGCAGCTTAGCGACTAGCGGGAATGAGCAGTTCTTC
TRBD1,TRBJ2-5,-,TRBV9,CASSVGGFRQGVQETQYF,TGTGCCAGCAGCGTAGGGGGCTTTCGACAGGGGGTCCAAGAGACCCAGTACTTC
-,TRBJ2-7,-,TRBV27,CASSPEPSSSYEQYF,TGTGCCAGCAGCCCCGAGCCTTCCAGCTCCTACGAGCAGTACTTC
-,TRBJ2-7,-,TRBV6-5,CASSYSMAGPYEQYF,TGTGCCAGCAGTTACTCGATGGCGGGGCCCTACGAGCAGTACTTC
-,TRBJ2-1,-,TRBV27,CASSLLASNYNEQFF,TGTGCCAGCAGTTTATTGGCTAGCAACTACAATGAGCAGTTCTTC
-,TRBJ2-1,-,TRBV7-8,CASSPSGIARTTEQFF,TGTGCCAGCAGCCCAAGTGGGATAGCTCGGACGACTGAGCAGTTCTTC
-,TRBJ2-5,-,TRBV11-2,CASSPNGGTMLETQYF,TGTGCCAGCAGCCCTAACGGGGGGACAATGCTTGAGACCCAGTACTTC
TRBD2,TRBJ2-7,-,TRBV4-3,CASSQGTGTSDSYEQYF,TGCGCCAGCAGCCAGGGGACCGGGACTAGCGACTCCTACGAGCAGTACTTC
-,TRBJ2-1,-,TRBV6-5,CASSPDYSHNEQFF,TGTGCCAGCAGCCCCGATTATTCCCACAATGAGCAGTTCTTC
-,TRBJ1-1,few,TRBV19,CASSIVVNTEAFF,TGTGCCAGTAGTATTGTGGTGAACACTGAAGCTTTCTTT
-,TRBJ2-3,-,TRBV21-1,CASSNGLAVPTDTQYF,TGTGCCAGCAGCAATGGGCTAGCCGTTCCTACAGATACGCAGTATTTT
-,TRBJ1-2,-,TRBV5-1,CASSLGPGPNYGYTF,TGCGCCAGCAGCTTGGGCCCGGGCCCTAACTATGGCTACACCTTC
-,TRBJ2-1,-,TRBV29-1,CSVVRAGINLGGNEQFF,TGCAGCGTTGTTAGGGCAGGAATAAACCTGGGGGGCAATGAGCAGTTCTTC
TRBD2,TRBJ2-7,-,TRBV30,CAWRSIAASGYEQYF,TGTGCCTGGAGGAGTATTGCGGCTAGCGGGTACGAGCAGTACTTC
-,TRBJ1-6,once,TRBV7-9,CASSSLGGVDNSPLHF,TGTGCCAGCAGCTCACTAGGGGGAGTGGATAATTCACCCCTCCACTTT
TRBD2,TRBJ2-1,-,TRBV7-6,CASSLEVAGGYNEQFF,TGTGCCAGCAGCTTAGAGGTAGCGGGAGGTTACAATGAGCAGTTCTTC
-,TRBJ2-3,-,TRBV11-3,CATSQAQTDTQYF,TGTGCCACCTCACAGGCACAGACAGATACGCAGTATTTT
TRBD2,TRBJ2-5,-,TRBV7-9,CASSGTSGSRRETQYF,TGTGCCAGCAGCGGCACTAGCGGGAGTAGGAGAGAGACCCAGTACTTC
-,TRBJ2-3,-,TRBV6-4,CASRPPGTLLTDTQYF,TGTGCCAGCAGACCACCGGGGACCCTGCTCACAGATACGCAGTATTTT
-,TRBJ2-5,-,TRBV9,CASSVASSWGQETQYF,TGTGCCAGCAGCGTAGCCTCCTCCTGGGGACAAGAGACCCAGTACTTC
TRBD1,TRBJ2-1,-,TRBV9,CASSVEDRVYNGQFF,TGTGCCAGCAGCGTAGAGGACAGGGTATACAATGGGCAGTTCTTC
TRBD1,TRBJ1-6,-,TRBV4-1,CASSQVPDRDSPLHF,TGCGCCAGCAGCCAAGTGCCAGACAGGGATTCACCCCTCCACTTT
TRBD2,TRBJ2-1,-,TRBV5-1,CASSISGGRDNEQFF,TGCGCCAGCAGCATTAGCGGGGGCCGTGACAATGAGCAGTTCTTC
-,TRBJ2-3,-,TRBV19,CASKSSFMDTQYF,TGTGCCAGTAAGTCGAGTTTTATGGATACGCAGTATTTT
-,TRBJ2-2,-,TRBV11-2,CASSLGTKELFF,TGTGCCAGCAGCTTGGGGACCAAAGAGCTGTTTTTT
TRBD1,TRBJ1-2,-,TRBV10-3,CAISGQDRGAWGYTF,TGTGCCATCAGTGGACAGGACAGGGGCGCCTGGGGCTACACCTTC
-,TRBJ2-5,-,TRBV19,CASSNSIETQYF,TGTGCCAGTAGTAACAGCATAGAGACCCAGTACTTC
TRBD2,TRBJ2-3,-,TRBV7-8,CASSWILAGVTDTQYF,TGTGCCAGCAGCTGGATACTAGCGGGAGTAACAGATACGCAGTATTTT
-,TRBJ1-6,-,TRBV5-1,CASSLGRQGDSPLHF,TGCGCCAGCAGCTTGGGAAGGCAGGGCGATTCACCCCTCCACTTT
TRBD1,TRBJ2-2,-,TRBV5-4,CASSLPGQGDTGELFF,TGTGCCAGCAGTTTGCCGGGACAGGGGGACACCGGGGAGCTGTTTTTT
TRBD1,TRBJ2-3,-,TRBV7-3,CASSPGQGWTDTQYF,TGTGCCAGCAGCCCGGGACAGGGATGGACAGATACGCAGTATTTT
-,TRBJ2-2,-,TRBV7-2,CASSYTPGELFF,TGTGCCAGCAGCTACACTCCCGGGGAGCTGTTTTTT
TRBD1,TRBJ1-1,-,TRBV2,CASPDAGGVLAFF,TGTGCCAGCCCCGACGCAGGGGGGGTTTTGGCTTTCTTT
-,TRBJ2-1,-,TRBV7-2,CASSLVRGDEQFF,TGTGCCAGCAGCTTAGTCAGGGGCGATGAGCAGTTCTTC
-,TRBJ1-2,-,TRBV25-1,CASSSKLGKTYGYTF,TGTGCCAGCAGTTCGAAACTGGGAAAGACCTATGGCTACACCTTC